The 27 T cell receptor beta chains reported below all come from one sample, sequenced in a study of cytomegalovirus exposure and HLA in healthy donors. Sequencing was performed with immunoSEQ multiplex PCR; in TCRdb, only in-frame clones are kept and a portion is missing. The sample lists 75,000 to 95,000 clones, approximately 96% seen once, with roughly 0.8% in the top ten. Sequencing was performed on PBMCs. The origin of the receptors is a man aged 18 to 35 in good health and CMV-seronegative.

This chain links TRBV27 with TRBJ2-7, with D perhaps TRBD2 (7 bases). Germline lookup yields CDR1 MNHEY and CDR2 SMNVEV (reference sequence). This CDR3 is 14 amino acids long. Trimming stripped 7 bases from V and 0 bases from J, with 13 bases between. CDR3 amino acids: CASKQRGGSYEQYF. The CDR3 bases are TGTGCCAGCAAACAAAGGGGGGGCTCCTACGAGCAGTACTTC.

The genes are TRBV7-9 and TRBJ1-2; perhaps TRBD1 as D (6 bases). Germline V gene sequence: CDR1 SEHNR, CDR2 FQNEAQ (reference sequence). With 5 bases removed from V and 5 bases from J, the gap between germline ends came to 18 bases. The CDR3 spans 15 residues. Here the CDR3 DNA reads TGTGCCAGCAGCCCAGACAGGCACGGCGGGTATGGCTACACCTTC. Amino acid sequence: CASSPDRHGGYGYTF.

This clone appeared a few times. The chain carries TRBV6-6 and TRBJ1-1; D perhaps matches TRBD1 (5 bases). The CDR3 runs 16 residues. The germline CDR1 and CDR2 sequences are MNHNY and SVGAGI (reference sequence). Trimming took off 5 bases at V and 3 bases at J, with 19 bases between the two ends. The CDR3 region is CASSPSRTLKDTEAFF. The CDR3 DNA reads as TGTGCCAGCAGTCCGTCCCGGACACTTAAGGACACTGAAGCTTTCTTT.

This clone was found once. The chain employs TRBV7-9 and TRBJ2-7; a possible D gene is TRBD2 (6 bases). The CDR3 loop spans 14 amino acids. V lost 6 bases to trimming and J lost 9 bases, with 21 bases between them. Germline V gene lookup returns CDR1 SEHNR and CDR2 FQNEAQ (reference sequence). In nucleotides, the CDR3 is TGTGCCAGCAGTCACACCGGGACTCCTGGGGTGCAGTACGTC. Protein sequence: CASSHTGTPGVQYV.

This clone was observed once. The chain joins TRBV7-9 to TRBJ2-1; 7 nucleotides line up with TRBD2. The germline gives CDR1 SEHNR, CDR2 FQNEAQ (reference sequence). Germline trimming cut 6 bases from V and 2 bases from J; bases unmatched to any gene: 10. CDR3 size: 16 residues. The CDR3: CASSPKRGPTYNEQFF. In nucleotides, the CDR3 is TGTGCCAGCAGTCCGAAGCGGGGTCCGACCTACAATGAGCAGTTCTTC.

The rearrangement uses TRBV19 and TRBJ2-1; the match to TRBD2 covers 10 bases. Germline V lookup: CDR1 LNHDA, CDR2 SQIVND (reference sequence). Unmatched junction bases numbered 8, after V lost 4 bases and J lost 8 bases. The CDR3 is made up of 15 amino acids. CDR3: CASSSSSGRWYEQFF. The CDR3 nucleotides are TGTGCCAGTAGTAGCTCTAGCGGGAGATGGTATGAGCAGTTCTTC.

CDR3 region: CASSHADRPYEQYF. The CDR3 DNA is TGTGCCAGCTCACACGCGGACAGGCCCTACGAGCAGTACTTC. This chain links TRBV18 with TRBJ2-7; 7 bases agree with TRBD1. The J segment lost 2 bases and the V segment lost 4 bases, leaving 5 bases of the junction unmatched. The CDR3 length is 14 residues. CDR1 and CDR2 from the germline V gene are KGHSH and LQKENI.

The CDR3 bases are TGTGCCAGCCTGCGGCCGGGGAACACTGAAGCTTTCTTT. It yields the protein CASLRPGNTEAFF. The chain uses TRBV6-5 and TRBJ1-1; D is unclear. The CDR3 consists of 13 residues. CDR1 is MNHEY, CDR2 SVGAGI, per germline. Trimming left V 8 bases short and J 1 base short, with 11 bases between.

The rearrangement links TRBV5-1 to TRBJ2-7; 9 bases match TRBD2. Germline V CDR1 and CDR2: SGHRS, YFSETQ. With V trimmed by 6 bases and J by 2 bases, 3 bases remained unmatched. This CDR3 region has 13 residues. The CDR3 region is CASNLAGAYEQYF. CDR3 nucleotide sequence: TGCGCCAGCAATTTAGCGGGGGCCTACGAGCAGTACTTC.

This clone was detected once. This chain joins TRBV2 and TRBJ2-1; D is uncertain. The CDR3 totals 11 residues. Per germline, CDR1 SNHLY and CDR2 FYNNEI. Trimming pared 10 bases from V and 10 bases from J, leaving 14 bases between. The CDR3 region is CATKYSYEQFF. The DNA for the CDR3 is TGTGCCACCAAATACAGCTACGAGCAGTTCTTC.

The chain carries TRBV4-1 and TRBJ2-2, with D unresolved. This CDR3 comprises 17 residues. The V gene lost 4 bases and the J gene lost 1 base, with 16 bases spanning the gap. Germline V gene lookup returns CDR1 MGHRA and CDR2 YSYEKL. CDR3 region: CASSLSRRQMNTGELFF. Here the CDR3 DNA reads TGCGCCAGCAGCCTTTCGAGGCGTCAGATGAACACCGGGGAGCTGTTTTTT.

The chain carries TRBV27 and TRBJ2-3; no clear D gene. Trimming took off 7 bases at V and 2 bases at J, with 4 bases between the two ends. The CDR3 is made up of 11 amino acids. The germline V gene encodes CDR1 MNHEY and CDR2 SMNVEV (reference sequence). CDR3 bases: TGTGCCAGCACCTCCACAGATACGCAGTATTTT. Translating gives CASTSTDTQYF.

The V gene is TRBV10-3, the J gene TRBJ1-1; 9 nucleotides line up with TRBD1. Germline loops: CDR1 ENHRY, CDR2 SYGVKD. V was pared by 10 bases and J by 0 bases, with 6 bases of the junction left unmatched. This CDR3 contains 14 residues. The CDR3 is CATRQGELNTEAFF. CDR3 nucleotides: TGTGCCACCCGACAGGGGGAGCTGAACACTGAAGCTTTCTTT.

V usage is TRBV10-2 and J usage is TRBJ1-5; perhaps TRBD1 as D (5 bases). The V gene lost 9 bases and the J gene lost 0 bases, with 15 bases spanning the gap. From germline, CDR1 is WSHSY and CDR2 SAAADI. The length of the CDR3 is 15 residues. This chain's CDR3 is CASRDSQNSNQPQHF. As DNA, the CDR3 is TGCGCCAGTAGAGACAGCCAGAATAGCAATCAGCCCCAGCATTTT.

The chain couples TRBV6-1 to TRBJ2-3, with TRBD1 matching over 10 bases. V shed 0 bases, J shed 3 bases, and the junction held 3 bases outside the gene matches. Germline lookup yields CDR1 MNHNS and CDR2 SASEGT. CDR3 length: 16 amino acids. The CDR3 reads CASSEAWGQGTDTQYF. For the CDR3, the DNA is TGTGCCAGCAGTGAAGCATGGGGACAGGGGACAGATACGCAGTATTTT.

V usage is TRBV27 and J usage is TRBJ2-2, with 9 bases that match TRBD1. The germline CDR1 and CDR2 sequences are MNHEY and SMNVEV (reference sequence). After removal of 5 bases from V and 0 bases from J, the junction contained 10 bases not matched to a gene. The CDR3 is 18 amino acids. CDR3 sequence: CASSPFRGTGSNTGELFF. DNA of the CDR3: TGTGCCAGCAGTCCGTTTAGGGGGACAGGGTCGAACACCGGGGAGCTGTTTTTT.

The CDR3 region has the DNA TGCAGCGTTGGCCAGGGGGTTGAAGCTTTCTTT. Translating it yields CSVGQGVEAFF. The chain is built from TRBV29-1 and TRBJ1-1; 7 nucleotides agree with TRBD1. The germline V gene has CDR1 SQVTM and CDR2 ANQGSEA. This CDR3 contains 11 residues. Trimming took 4 bases from V and 7 from J; bases not matched to a gene: 3.

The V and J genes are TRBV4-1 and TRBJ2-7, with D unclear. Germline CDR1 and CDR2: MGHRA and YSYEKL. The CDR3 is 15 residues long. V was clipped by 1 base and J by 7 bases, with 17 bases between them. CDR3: CASSQGGFPEWEQYF. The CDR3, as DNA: TGCGCCAGCAGCCAAGGAGGCTTCCCTGAGTGGGAGCAGTACTTC.

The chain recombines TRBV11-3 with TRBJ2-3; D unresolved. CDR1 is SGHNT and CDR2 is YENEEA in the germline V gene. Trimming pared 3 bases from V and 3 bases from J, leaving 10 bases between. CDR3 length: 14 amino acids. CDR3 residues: CASSFRGGTDTQYF. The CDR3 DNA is TGTGCCAGCAGCTTCCGTGGCGGAACAGATACGCAGTATTTT.

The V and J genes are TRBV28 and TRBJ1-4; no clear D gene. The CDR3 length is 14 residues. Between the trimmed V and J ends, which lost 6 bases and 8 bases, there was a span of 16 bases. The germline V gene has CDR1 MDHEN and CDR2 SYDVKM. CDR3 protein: CASSLVRVYEKLFF. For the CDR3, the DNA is TGTGCCAGCAGCTTGGTGAGGGTTTACGAAAAACTGTTTTTT.

The DNA for the CDR3 is TGTGCCACAACACAGCGGAGAAACACTGAAGCTTTCTTT. This translates into CATTQRRNTEAFF. This chain connects TRBV7-9 to TRBJ1-1, with D hard to call. The germline CDR1 and CDR2 sequences are SEHNR and FQNEAQ (reference sequence). The CDR3 consists of 13 residues. The ends were cut back, 10 bases at V and 2 bases at J, with 14 bases in the middle.

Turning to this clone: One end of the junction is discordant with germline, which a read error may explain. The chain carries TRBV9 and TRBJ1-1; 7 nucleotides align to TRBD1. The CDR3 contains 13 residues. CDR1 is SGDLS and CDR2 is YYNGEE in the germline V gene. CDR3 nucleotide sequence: TGTGCCAGCAGCGCAATTGGAGGACAGGCCCGTACTTTT. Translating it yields CASSAIGGQARTF.

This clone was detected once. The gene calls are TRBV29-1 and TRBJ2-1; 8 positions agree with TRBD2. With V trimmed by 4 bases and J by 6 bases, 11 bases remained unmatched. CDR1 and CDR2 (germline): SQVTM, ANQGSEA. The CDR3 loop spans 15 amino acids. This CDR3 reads CSVVGTGGLSNEQFF. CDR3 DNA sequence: TGCAGCGTTGTCGGGACGGGGGGGCTTTCCAATGAGCAGTTCTTC.

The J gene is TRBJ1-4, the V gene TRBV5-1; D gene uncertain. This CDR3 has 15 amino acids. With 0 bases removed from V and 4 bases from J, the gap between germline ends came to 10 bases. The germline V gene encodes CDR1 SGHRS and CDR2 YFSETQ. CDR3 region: CASSLDFASNEKLFF. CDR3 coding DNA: TGCGCCAGCAGCTTGGATTTCGCCAGTAATGAAAAACTGTTTTTT.

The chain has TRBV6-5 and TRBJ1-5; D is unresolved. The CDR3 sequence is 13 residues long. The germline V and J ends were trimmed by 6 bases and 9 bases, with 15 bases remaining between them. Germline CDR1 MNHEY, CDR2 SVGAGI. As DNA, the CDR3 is TGTGCCAGCAGCGAACCGGGAGGGTGGCCCCAGCATTTT. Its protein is CASSEPGGWPQHF.

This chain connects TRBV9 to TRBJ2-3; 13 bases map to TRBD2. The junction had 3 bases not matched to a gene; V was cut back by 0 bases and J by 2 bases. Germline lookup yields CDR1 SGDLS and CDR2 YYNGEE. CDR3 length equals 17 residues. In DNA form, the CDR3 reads TGTGCCAGCAGCGTAGATACTAGCGGGGGGGTCACAGATACGCAGTATTTT. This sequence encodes CASSVDTSGGVTDTQYF.

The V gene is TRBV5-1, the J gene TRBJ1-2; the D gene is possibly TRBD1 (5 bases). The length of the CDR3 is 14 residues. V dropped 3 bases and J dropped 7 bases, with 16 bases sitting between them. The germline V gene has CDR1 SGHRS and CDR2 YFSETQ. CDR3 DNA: TGCGCCAGCAGCTACGGCGGGGGAGAGTCTGGCTACACCTTC. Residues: CASSYGGGESGYTF.